Listed below are T cell receptor beta chains from one sample, sequenced in a study of response to subunit inactivated influenza vaccine. One entry per CDR3 protein results from TCRdb running MiXCR on the RT-PCR reads. The profile shows just under 550,000 distinct CDR3 sequences, approximately 24% of them singletons. This same sample was also part of a study on T cells expressing NK-cell markers.

Sample: CD4+ T cells sorted from PBMCs, taken about 11 days after vaccination. These receptors all come from a man aged 45-65 years who received an inactivated influenza vaccine. The CDR3 runs from the conserved cysteine through the conserved F or W. D genes are given only for firm matches. The size of a clone is reported for some rows only, either as once, few or many, or as a class for expanded clones.

TRBV5-1	-	-	TRBJ2-1	CASSTSRGSNEQFF	TGCGCCAGCAGTACGAGCCGAGGATCTAATGAGCAGTTCTTC
TRBV7-2	-	TRBD1	TRBJ2-7	CASTRSTGNSYEQYF	TGTGCCAGCACCCGATCGACAGGGAACTCCTACGAGCAGTACTTC
TRBV11-2	few	-	TRBJ2-1	CASSLDFNAEQFF	TGTGCCAGCAGCTTAGATTTCAACGCAGAGCAGTTCTTC
TRBV4-2	once	-	TRBJ1-1	CASSQDRGYTEAFF	TGTGCCAGCAGCCAAGACAGGGGTTACACTGAAGCTTTCTTT
TRBV24-1	-	TRBD2	TRBJ2-5	CATSDPLAGVGGETQYF	TGTGCCACCAGTGATCCCCTAGCGGGAGTTGGAGGGGAGACCCAGTACTTC
TRBV4-2	-	TRBD1	TRBJ2-7	CASSQDQQGEYEQYF	TGTGCCAGCAGCCAAGATCAACAGGGGGAGTACGAGCAGTACTTC
TRBV27	-	-	TRBJ2-1	CASSLAQSSYNEQFF	TGTGCCAGCAGTTTAGCGCAGAGCTCCTACAATGAGCAGTTCTTC
TRBV7-9	few	-	TRBJ2-5	CASSLALGTGTQYF	TGTGCCAGCAGCTTAGCGCTGGGGACCGGGACCCAGTACTTC
TRBV5-1	many	TRBD2	TRBJ2-5	CASSDPTSGVETQYF	TGCGCCAGCAGCGACCCGACTAGCGGGGTAGAGACCCAGTACTTC
TRBV29-1	-	-	TRBJ2-7	CSVVGSAYEQYF	TGCAGCGTTGTTGGTAGTGCCTACGAGCAGTACTTT
TRBV5-1	few	-	TRBJ1-1	CASSRDPDTEAFF	TGCGCCAGCAGCCGGGACCCAGACACTGAAGCTTTCTTT
TRBV6-1	-	TRBD1	TRBJ2-7	CASSSGTGVGEQYF	TGTGCCAGCAGCTCCGGGACAGGGGTTGGCGAGCAGTACTTC